These 27 T cell receptor beta chains were sequenced from one sample in a study of radiation and T cells in renal cell carcinoma. Produced via immunoSEQ multiplex PCR; TCRdb's table is partial and in-frame only. This table has more than 95,000 clones, roughly four fifths appearing once. Time point described: blood 2 weeks post-SBRT. Treatment given: 15 Gy SBRT to primary tumor, nephrectomy 4 weeks later. The sample was blood, taken from a patient whose treatment included radiotherapy and nephrectomy. These receptor sequences come from a man between 45 and 60 years old with renal cell carcinoma.

The chain is built from TRBV14 and TRBJ1-1; D is possibly TRBD1 (5 bases). This CDR3 has 16 amino acids. The germline V and J ends were trimmed by 5 bases and 0 bases, with 16 bases remaining between them. Germline lookup yields CDR1 SGHDN and CDR2 FVKESK. In DNA form, the CDR3 reads TGTGCCAGCAGCGAACGAACAGGCGGTATGAACACTGAAGCTTTCTTT. As protein: CASSERTGGMNTEAFF.

V gene TRBV27 combines with J gene TRBJ1-1; D remains ambiguous. This CDR3 contains 13 residues. Trimming removed 2 bases at V and 4 bases at J, with 8 bases between. The germline V gene encodes CDR1 MNHEY and CDR2 SMNVEV (reference sequence). The CDR3 nucleotides read TGTGCCAGCAGTTTAATGGGGAGCACTGAAGCTTTCTTT. Translated, it gives CASSLMGSTEAFF.

This clone was seen a handful of times. The chain is built from TRBV4-1 and TRBJ2-5; no definite D call. This CDR3 has 13 amino acids. In germline, CDR1 is MGHRA, CDR2 YSYEKL. V lost 1 base to trimming and J lost 2 bases, with 5 bases between them. For the CDR3, the DNA is TGCGCCAGCAGCCAAGTGGTGCAAGAGACCCAGTACTTC. Its translation is CASSQVVQETQYF.

The J gene is TRBJ2-5, the V gene TRBV10-2; D ambiguous. The CDR3 is 14 residues long. Trimming left V 4 bases short and J 1 base short, with 10 bases between. CDR1 WSHSY and CDR2 SAAADI come from the germline V gene. The CDR3 DNA sequence: TGCGCCAGCAGTGTTTTTAGTTTCCAAGAGACCCAGTACTTC. It translates to CASSVFSFQETQYF.

The genes are TRBV18 and TRBJ1-2, with D unclear. V was cut by 3 bases and J by 0 bases, with 11 bases left in between. This CDR3 contains 15 residues. CDR1 KGHSH and CDR2 LQKENI come from the germline V gene. The CDR3 DNA is TGTGCCAGCTCACCGAACCAAGACGCTAACTATGGCTACACCTTC. Translating it yields CASSPNQDANYGYTF.

The rearrangement uses TRBV2 and TRBJ2-5, with 10 bases aligning to TRBD2. Per the germline V gene, CDR1 is SNHLY and CDR2 is FYNNEI. The CDR3 runs 14 residues. V gave up 7 bases and J gave up 1 base; unmatched junction bases: 3. DNA of the CDR3: TGTGCCAGCAAGCTAGCGGGGGCCCAAGAGACCCAGTACTTC. Amino acids: CASKLAGAQETQYF.

The chain has TRBV7-9 and TRBJ1-1; no reliable D call. Germline CDR1 is SEHNR and CDR2 is FQNEAQ (reference sequence). Trimming cost V 2 bases and J 8 bases, with 6 bases left between them. This CDR3 spans 11 amino acids. The CDR3 loop is CASSLRTEAFF. The DNA for the CDR3 is TGTGCCAGCAGCTTACGAACGGAAGCTTTCTTT.

This clone was recorded a few times. This chain joins TRBV2 and TRBJ1-1, with D unresolved. Germline V gives CDR1 SNHLY, CDR2 FYNNEI. The CDR3 loop spans 11 amino acids. V gave up 6 bases and J gave up 0 bases, with 2 bases separating them. CDR3 DNA sequence: TGTGCCAGCAGATTGAACACTGAAGCTTTCTTT. It translates to CASRLNTEAFF.

DNA for the CDR3: TGTGCCAGCAGCTTAGAAGAAGGCCAGCCCCAGCATTTT. Encoded protein: CASSLEEGQPQHF. This chain joins TRBV7-8 and TRBJ1-5, with unresolved D. V shed 1 base and J shed 7 bases, with 8 bases lying between them. Looked up from germline, CDR1 is SGHVS and CDR2 is FQNEAQ. This CDR3 is 13 amino acids long.

CDR3 sequence (DNA): TGTGCCAGCAGCCAAGATCCAGCTAATGAAAAACTGTTTTTT. Translated: CASSQDPANEKLFF. The chain has TRBV4-2 and TRBJ1-4; D not certain. Looked up from germline, CDR1 is LGHNA and CDR2 is YNFKEQ. The CDR3 is made up of 14 amino acids. V was cut by 0 bases and J by 3 bases, with 5 bases left in between.

The genes are TRBV29-1 and TRBJ1-2; the D gene is possibly TRBD1 (5 bases). This CDR3 is built from 12 residues. V lost 6 bases and J lost 6, with 14 bases in between. Germline assignment: CDR1 SQVTM and CDR2 ANQGSEA. CDR3 sequence reads: CSVGGGTHGYTF. Written as DNA, the CDR3 is TGCAGCGTGGGCGGAGGGACCCATGGCTACACCTTC.

The chain links TRBV9 to TRBJ2-5; no firm D call. The germline CDR1 and CDR2 sequences are SGDLS and YYNGEE. V dropped 4 bases and J dropped 5 bases, with 12 bases sitting between them. The CDR3 loop spans 13 amino acids. The CDR3 is CASSPRSRETQYF. The CDR3 nucleotides read TGTGCCAGCAGCCCAAGAAGTCGTGAGACCCAGTACTTC. Using reference TRBV9 and TRBJ2-5 for the parts outside the CDR3, the full variable domain is DSGVTQTPKHLITATGQRVTLRCSPRSGDLSVYWYQQSLDQGLQFLIQYYNGEERAKGNILERFSAQQFPDLHSELNLSSLELGDSALYFCASSPRSRETQYFGPGTRLLVL.

This clone has only a few counts. This chain links TRBV30 with TRBJ1-4; 7 bases map to TRBD1. Germline CDR1 reads GTSNPN; CDR2 reads SVGIG (reference sequence). The CDR3 runs 14 residues. Losses at the gene ends were 0 bases for V and 6 bases for J; bases not matched to a gene: 4. The CDR3 reads CAWSVQGEDEKLFF. The CDR3 DNA is TGTGCCTGGAGTGTCCAGGGGGAAGATGAAAAACTGTTTTTT.

CDR3 sequence reads: CASSFQQGATYGYTF. The CDR3 DNA reads TGTGCCAGCAGCTTTCAACAGGGGGCGACTTATGGCTACACCTTC. The chain carries TRBV7-2 and TRBJ1-2, with 9 nucleotides matching TRBD1. The CDR3 extends over 15 amino acids. Germline assignment: CDR1 SGHTA and CDR2 FQGNSA. J lost 5 bases, V lost 3 bases, and 7 bases had no gene match.

In this sample, this clone turned up a few times. This rearrangement joins TRBV19 to TRBJ1-1; D ambiguous. The CDR3 is 15 amino acids. V shed 5 bases and J shed 0 bases, with 13 bases lying between them. The germline V gene encodes CDR1 LNHDA and CDR2 SQIVND (reference sequence). CDR3 sequence: CASSPNSDMNTEAFF. CDR3 DNA: TGTGCCAGTAGTCCTAACAGTGACATGAACACTGAAGCTTTCTTT.

The chain joins TRBV5-1 to TRBJ2-5, with D perhaps given as TRBD1 or TRBD2 (5 bases each). V was cut by 9 bases and J by 0 bases, with 12 bases left in between. CDR3 length equals 13 residues. The germline V gene encodes CDR1 SGHRS and CDR2 YFSETQ. CDR3 residues: CATGAPNQETQYF. The CDR3 region has the DNA TGCGCCACCGGGGCTCCCAACCAAGAGACCCAGTACTTC. The full variable domain, rest sourced from reference TRBV5-1 and TRBJ2-5, is KAGVTQTPRYLIKTRGQQVTLSCSPISGHRSVSWYQQTPGQGLQFLFEYFSETQRNKGNFPGRFSGRQFSNSRSEMNVSTLELGDSALYLCATGAPNQETQYFGPGTRLLVL.

In its sample, this clone was seen once. This chain connects TRBV27 to TRBJ2-7, with unresolved D. Trimming shortened V by 5 bases and J by 0 bases, and 5 bases separated the two germline ends. Germline lookup yields CDR1 MNHEY and CDR2 SMNVEV (reference sequence). This CDR3 has 12 residues. CDR3 region: CASSLFSYEQYF. The CDR3 nucleotides read TGTGCCAGCAGTCTTTTCTCCTACGAGCAGTACTTC.

This CDR3 is CASQGDNEKLFF. The CDR3, as DNA: TGTGCCAGCCAGGGGGATAATGAAAAACTGTTTTTT. The gene calls are TRBV6-1 and TRBJ1-4, with 7 nucleotides matching TRBD1. Germline V lookup: CDR1 MNHNS, CDR2 SASEGT. V dropped 8 bases and J dropped 4; count of bases not matched to a gene: 1. The CDR3 is 12 amino acids.

A note on this clone: The junction departs from the called germline gene at one end, perhaps through a read error. The chain employs TRBV7-7 and TRBJ2-1, with 10 bases that match TRBD1. There are 17 residues in the CDR3. Germline V gene lookup returns CDR1 SSHAT and CDR2 FNYEAQ (reference sequence). CDR3: CASSLAGPGQGYNEQFF. DNA for the CDR3: TGTGCTAGCAGCTTAGCTGGGCCGGGACAGGGGTACAATGAGCAGTTCTTC.

The chain has TRBV9 and TRBJ1-4, with 7 bases matching TRBD1. Trimming cost V 4 bases and J 5 bases; bases outside gene matches: 2. Germline V gene sequence: CDR1 SGDLS, CDR2 YYNGEE. This CDR3 region has 13 residues. In DNA, the CDR3 is TGTGCCAGCAGCCCGACAGGGAATGAAAAACTGTTTTTT. Translated: CASSPTGNEKLFF.

The chain employs TRBV11-2 and TRBJ2-7, with 11 bases lining up with TRBD2. Unmatched junction bases numbered 0, after V lost 1 base and J lost 4 bases. The CDR3 contains 14 residues. From germline, CDR1 is SGHAT and CDR2 FQNNGV. Here the CDR3 DNA reads TGTGCCAGCAGCTTAGGACTAGCGGGGTACGAGCAGTACTTC. Its translation: CASSLGLAGYEQYF.

This clone occurred a few times. The chain employs TRBV19 and TRBJ2-2; D is unclear. The V and J ends lost 1 base and 5 bases respectively, with 8 bases between them. The CDR3 runs to 14 residues. Looked up from germline, CDR1 is LNHDA and CDR2 is SQIVND (reference sequence). The CDR3 coding sequence is TGTGCCAGTAGTATAGTGGGGTGGACCGGGGAGCTGTTTTTT. It translates to CASSIVGWTGELFF.

The chain carries TRBV2 and TRBJ2-3, with D perhaps TRBD2 (5 bases). The CDR3 contains 13 residues. V dropped 4 bases and J dropped 6 bases, with 11 bases sitting between them. Per the germline V gene, CDR1 is SNHLY and CDR2 is FYNNEI. The CDR3 DNA reads as TGTGCCAGCAGTGTGGGAGATGGGGATACGCAGTATTTT. Protein: CASSVGDGDTQYF.

The rearrangement uses TRBV5-4 and TRBJ1-6; 10 nucleotides match TRBD1. Germline CDR1 SGHNT, CDR2 YYREEE (reference sequence). J was trimmed by 3 bases and V by 4 bases; bases with no gene match: 7. The CDR3 loop spans 17 amino acids. Here the CDR3 DNA reads TGTGCCAGCAGCAGCCGACAGGGGGCAATCTATAATTCACCCCTCCACTTT. Residues: CASSSRQGAIYNSPLHF.

V gene TRBV11-2 combines with J gene TRBJ1-2; 9 bases map to TRBD1. The CDR3 sequence is 15 residues long. Trimming cost V 5 bases and J 4 bases; bases outside gene matches: 8. Germline V CDR1 and CDR2: SGHAT, FQNNGV. The CDR3 spells CASSRGQGLGYGYTF. As DNA, the CDR3 is TGTGCCAGCAGCCGGGGACAGGGACTGGGCTATGGCTACACCTTC. Looking up the rest from reference TRBV11-2 and TRBJ1-2 gives the full variable domain: EAGVAQSPRYKIIEKRQSVAFWCNPISGHATLYWYQQILGQGPKLLIQFQNNGVVDDSQLPKDRFSAERLKGVDSTLKIQPAKLEDSAVYLCASSRGQGLGYGYTFGSGTRLTVV.

This clone was recorded once. This rearrangement joins TRBV19 to TRBJ2-1, with TRBD2 identical over 7 bases. Germline V CDR1 and CDR2: LNHDA, SQIVND (reference sequence). J was trimmed by 0 bases and V by 7 bases; bases with no gene match: 12. The CDR3 is 17 residues long. The CDR3 DNA reads as TGTGCCAGTACCGATGGGGGGGGAGCGGGCTCCTACAATGAGCAGTTCTTC. Translating it yields CASTDGGGAGSYNEQFF.

This clone was picked up a small number of times. The chain links TRBV15 to TRBJ2-1, with D perhaps matching TRBD1 (5 bases). Per germline, CDR1 LNHNV and CDR2 YYDKDF (reference sequence). The CDR3 is 17 amino acids. Between the trimmed V and J ends, which lost 0 bases and 6 bases, there was a span of 18 bases. CDR3 nucleotides: TGTGCCACCAGCAGAGAGTCGGCAGGGAAGTCGTTCAATGAGCAGTTCTTC. Protein product: CATSRESAGKSFNEQFF.